The clone carrying this TCR beta chain was picked up many times. The CDR3 runs to 13 residues. Trimming shortened V by 3 bases and J by 13 bases, and 13 bases separated the two germline ends. From germline, CDR1 is MDHEN and CDR2 SYDVKM. The data stem from a study of response to subunit inactivated influenza vaccine. A single record per CDR3 protein comes from TCRdb applying MiXCR to the RT-PCR reads. The repertoire holds approximately 170,000 distinct CDR3 sequences, with more than 10% as singletons. This same sample was also taken into another study, of T cells expressing NK-cell markers. That publication notes: The TCR beta cDNA came from 5'RACE template switching with UMIs.

The sequences come from CD8+ T cells sorted from PBMCs, collected 11 to 12 days after vaccination. The rearrangement joins TRBV28 to TRBJ2-6; perhaps D is TRBD1 or TRBD2 (5 bases each). This sequence originates from a man aged 50-59 years who received an inactivated influenza vaccine. The CDR3 DNA is TGTGCCAGCAGTTTGGTGGGGGATAAAGTCCTGACTTTC. Its protein is CASSLVGDKVLTF.